Shown below are 9 T cell receptor beta chains from a single sample sequenced in a study of CD8+ T cells in alopecia areata. In each case, RNA was isolated and then reverse transcribed into cDNA as the sequencing template. TCRdb's copy holds only in-frame clones and misses some; the assay was immunoSEQ multiplex PCR. Observed in the sample are around 100,000 clones, none of them singletons. Material for sequencing was lesional skin. These receptors all come from a C3H/HeJ mouse with alopecia areata. MHC haplotype here: H2-k.

This clone has only a few counts. The gene symbols are mouse symbols. The read ends 4 residues before the CDR3 terminus; that terminus is restored from the germline J gene. The V and J genes are TRBV1 and TRBJ2-7; 10 bases line up with TRBD2. The length of the CDR3 is 17 residues. The V segment lost 1 base and the J segment 3 bases; nucleotides outside the gene matches: 9. Germline V gene data show CDR1 as NSQYPW and CDR2 as LRSPGD (reference sequence). The CDR3 bases that were read are TGCACCTGCAGTGCAGCCCCATCCGGGACTGGGGACTAT. Translating it yields CTCSAAPSGTGDY. The full CDR3 is CTCSAAPSGTGDYEQYF.

Only a few counts were recorded for this clone. Gene names and germline match the mouse. The CDR3 extends 4 residues past the end of the read, so its final part is completed from the germline J gene. This chain uses TRBV13-2 with TRBJ1-1, with 7 bases lining up with TRBD1. Germline CDR1 reads NNHNN; CDR2 reads SYGAGS (reference sequence). The ends lost 2 bases at V and 0 bases at J; junction bases unmatched: 4. The CDR3 covers 15 residues. The part of the CDR3 DNA that was read is TGTGCCAGCGGTGACCTGACAGGGACAAACACA. Encoded protein: CASGDLTGTNT. The complete CDR3 protein is CASGDLTGTNTEVFF.

This clone was detected a few times. Mouse gene names and germline throughout. The read gets to within 4 residues of the CDR3 end, and the germline J gene fills in the rest. The chain combines TRBV19 with TRBJ1-1, with TRBD1 matching 7 bases. Trimming removed 4 bases from V and 0 bases from J; junction bases left unmatched: 6. Germline CDR1 and CDR2: FNHDT and SITEND (reference sequence). This CDR3 region has 15 residues. The CDR3 protein is CASSPRQGPNTEVFF. CDR3 bases read: TGTGCCAGCAGTCCCAGACAGGGTCCAAACACA.

This clone was counted only a few times. All gene names here are mouse names. Read coverage stops 4 residues before the CDR3 terminus; the germline J gene supplies the remainder. The chain has TRBV13-3 and TRBJ1-1; weak D call: TRBD1 (5 bases). CDR1 and CDR2 from the germline V gene are NNHDY and SYVADS. This CDR3 is 14 amino acids long. The V and J ends lost 4 bases and 0 bases respectively, with 10 bases between them. This CDR3 reads CASSLTEPNTEVFF. Partial CDR3 DNA: TGTGCCAGCAGTTTGACAGAACCAAACACA.

With regard to this clone: Gene and germline names: mouse. The DNA ends 4 residues before the CDR3 does, and the rest of the CDR3 is filled in from the germline J gene. This rearrangement joins TRBV19 to TRBJ2-5; 12 bases are shared with TRBD1. The CDR3 consists of 16 residues. Germline loops: CDR1 FNHDT, CDR2 SITEND (reference sequence). The sequenced part of the CDR3 DNA is TGTGCCAGCAGTATGCGGGACAGGGGGCGAAGGGAC. Its translation: CASSMRDRGRRD. The complete CDR3 sequence is CASSMRDRGRRDTQYF.

This clone was counted between two and nine times. Each gene name is a mouse one. Read sequence stops 4 residues before the CDR3 end, and the germline J gene provides the missing end. The chain recombines TRBV13-3 with TRBJ1-4, with 7 bases fitting TRBD1. Germline assignment: CDR1 NNHDY and CDR2 SYVADS. The junction had 7 bases not matched to a gene; V was cut back by 0 bases and J by 2 bases. The CDR3 loop spans 17 amino acids. CDR3 DNA, as far as it was read: TGTGCCAGCAGTGATGACCCCCGGACAGGATCCAACGAA. It specifies CASSDDPRTGSNE. The entire CDR3 protein reads CASSDDPRTGSNERLFF.

Remarks on this clone: The gene names here belong to mouse. The CDR3 is cut off 4 residues early in the read; its end comes from the germline J gene. The V gene is TRBV19, the J gene TRBJ2-5, with TRBD1 as a possible D gene (5 bases). The germline V gene encodes CDR1 FNHDT and CDR2 SITEND (reference sequence). The CDR3 is 13 amino acids. The DNA read from the CDR3 is TGTGCCAGCAGTATCCAGGGATGGGAC. Amino acid sequence: CASSIQGWD. The full CDR3 reads CASSIQGWDTQYF.

As concerns this clone: The germline and genes are mouse ones. The read halts 4 residues ahead of the CDR3 end, with the missing end drawn from the germline J gene. This chain links TRBV13-3 with TRBJ1-2; 9 bases are a match to TRBD1. V was pared by 5 bases and J by 1 base, with 6 bases of the junction left unmatched. The CDR3 extends over 15 amino acids. Germline V gene sequence: CDR1 NNHDY, CDR2 SYVADS. The CDR3 reads CASSPGTGKNSDYTF. CDR3 DNA (partial): TGTGCCAGCAGCCCCGGGACAGGGAAAAACTCC.

The table lists this clone with many counts. Gene names follow the mouse nomenclature. Read data end 4 residues before the CDR3 end; the end is taken from the germline J gene. This chain uses TRBV12-2 with TRBJ2-7; 9 positions agree with TRBD2. Germline-derived CDR1 and CDR2 are SGHLS and HYDKME. Unmatched junction bases numbered 1, after V lost 2 bases and J lost 3 bases. The CDR3 consists of 13 residues. CDR3 bases read: TGTGCCAGCTCTCCGGGACTGGGCTAT. It translates to CASSPGLGY. The entire CDR3 is CASSPGLGYEQYF.